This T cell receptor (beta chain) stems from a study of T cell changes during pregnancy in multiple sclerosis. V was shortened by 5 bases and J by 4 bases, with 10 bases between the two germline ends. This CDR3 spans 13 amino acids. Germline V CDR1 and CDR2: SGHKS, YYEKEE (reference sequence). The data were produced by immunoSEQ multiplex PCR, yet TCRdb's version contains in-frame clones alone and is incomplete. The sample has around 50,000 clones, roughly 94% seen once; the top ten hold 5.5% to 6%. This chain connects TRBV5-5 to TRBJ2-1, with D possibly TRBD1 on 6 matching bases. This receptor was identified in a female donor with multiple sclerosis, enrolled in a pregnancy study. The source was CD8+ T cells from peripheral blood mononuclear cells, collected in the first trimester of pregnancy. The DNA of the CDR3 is TGTGCCAGCAGAACCACAGGGTACAATGAGCAGTTCTTC. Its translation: CASRTTGYNEQFF.